The 16 T cell receptor beta chains presented below share a single source sample, sequenced in a study of CD8+ T cells in alopecia areata. cDNA reverse transcribed from extracted RNA served as the sequencing template. The repertoire was sequenced with immunoSEQ multiplex PCR; TCRdb's copy has only in-frame clones and lacks some. The sample contains 150,000 or so clones, around three fifths of which appear only once. Treatment given: oral pan-JAK inhibitor, 5-10 mg twice daily. Source: CD4+ T cells sorted from blood, taken at week 4, from a patient treated with tofacitinib. These receptors came from a human donor with alopecia areata.

This clone came up a few times. The rearrangement uses TRBV30 and TRBJ2-3, with D perhaps matching TRBD2 (7 bases). Trimming removed 0 bases at V and 3 bases at J, with 16 bases between. This CDR3 is built from 16 residues. Germline V gives CDR1 GTSNPN, CDR2 SVGIG (reference sequence). This CDR3 is CAWSVLWGGDTDTQYF. For the CDR3, the DNA is TGTGCCTGGAGTGTTCTGTGGGGGGGCGATACAGATACGCAGTATTTT.

V gene TRBV29-1 combines with J gene TRBJ2-1; no definite D call. The V and J ends lost 4 bases and 2 bases respectively, with 9 bases between them. CDR3 length: 13 residues. CDR1 and CDR2 (germline): SQVTM, ANQGSEA. The CDR3 region is CSVGLLTYNEQFF. The CDR3 nucleotides are TGCAGCGTTGGGCTTCTCACCTACAATGAGCAGTTCTTC.

This clone appeared a few times. The CDR3 here is CASSMIQGGEQYF. DNA of the CDR3: TGTGCCAGTAGTATGATTCAGGGCGGAGAGCAGTACTTC. The chain joins TRBV19 to TRBJ2-7, with D maybe TRBD1 (5 bases). With 3 bases removed from V and 7 bases from J, the gap between germline ends came to 13 bases. The CDR3 runs 13 residues. CDR1 is LNHDA and CDR2 is SQIVND in the germline V gene (reference sequence).

The chain recombines TRBV2 with TRBJ1-2, with D perhaps TRBD1 (5 bases). CDR1 and CDR2 (germline): SNHLY, FYNNEI. The CDR3 runs 13 residues. Trimming pared 6 bases from V and 4 bases from J, leaving 12 bases between. The DNA for the CDR3 is TGTGCCAGCAGACCGGGGACGATCTATGGCTACACCTTC. Protein: CASRPGTIYGYTF.

The gene calls are TRBV2 and TRBJ1-5; D unresolved. Trimming removed 8 bases at V and 0 bases at J, with 8 bases between. Germline CDR1 SNHLY, CDR2 FYNNEI. CDR3 length: 13 amino acids. The CDR3 is CASREYSNQPQHF. DNA of the CDR3: TGTGCCAGCCGCGAATATAGCAATCAGCCCCAGCATTTT.

The chain couples TRBV29-1 to TRBJ1-2, with D hard to call. V lost 5 bases to trimming and J lost 2 bases, with 12 bases between them. The CDR3 covers 13 residues. Germline CDR1 SQVTM, CDR2 ANQGSEA. The CDR3 nucleotides are TGCAGCGTTTTGGTGAGGCTAAACTATGGCTACACCTTC. It yields the protein CSVLVRLNYGYTF.

This clone has a single count. The chain links TRBV13 to TRBJ1-1; D not resolved. Germline V gene data show CDR1 as PRHDT and CDR2 as FYEKMQ (reference sequence). The CDR3 length is 14 residues. Trimming cost V 5 bases and J 0 bases, with 10 bases left between them. The CDR3 reads CASSLNIMNTEAFF. The CDR3 region has the DNA TGTGCCAGCAGCCTTAACATCATGAACACTGAAGCTTTCTTT.

The chain links TRBV30 to TRBJ2-3; D not resolved. The CDR3 runs 15 residues. Deletions cut 4 bases from V and 2 bases from J, with 16 bases between. CDR1 and CDR2 from the germline V gene are GTSNPN and SVGIG (reference sequence). The DNA for the CDR3 is TGTGCCTGGACCAAAGGGAAAGTGATCACAGATACGCAGTATTTT. This gives the protein CAWTKGKVITDTQYF.

DNA for the CDR3: TGTGCCAGCAGCGCGTCAGGCTTCGCCAGCACAGATACGCAGTATTTT. Protein sequence: CASSASGFASTDTQYF. The chain couples TRBV9 to TRBJ2-3; D is ambiguous. This CDR3 is built from 16 residues. The V gene's germline CDR1 is SGDLS and CDR2 YYNGEE. V was pared by 3 bases and J by 0 bases, with 14 bases between.

The genes are TRBV5-1 and TRBJ2-7, with TRBD1 matching 8 bases. The CDR3 is made up of 17 amino acids. V trimming: 4 bases; J trimming: 1 base; junction bases outside the gene matches: 13. Germline values: CDR1 SGHRS, CDR2 YFSETQ. CDR3 in DNA: TGCGCCAGCAGCGTGGACAGGGCTCCTCTACAATCCTACGAGCAGTACTTC. Translation: CASSVDRAPLQSYEQYF. Based on the CDR3 plus reference TRBV5-1 and TRBJ2-7, the full variable domain is KAGVTQTPRYLIKTRGQQVTLSCSPISGHRSVSWYQQTPGQGLQFLFEYFSETQRNKGNFPGRFSGRQFSNSRSEMNVSTLELGDSALYLCASSVDRAPLQSYEQYFGPGTRLTVT.

V is TRBV4-1 and J is TRBJ2-3; 7 bases are a match to TRBD1. V shed 4 bases, J shed 1 base, and the junction held 11 bases outside the gene matches. CDR1 and CDR2 from the germline V gene are MGHRA and YSYEKL. The length of the CDR3 is 17 residues. CDR3 loop: CASSRLLRQGRTDTQYF. The CDR3 coding sequence is TGCGCCAGCAGCCGGCTACTCAGACAGGGACGCACAGATACGCAGTATTTT.

The V gene is TRBV9, the J gene TRBJ2-5; 13 nucleotides agree with TRBD2. With 3 bases clipped from V and 7 bases from J, the junction kept 6 bases outside the gene matches. The germline V gene has CDR1 SGDLS and CDR2 YYNGEE. CDR3 size: 15 residues. Here the CDR3 DNA reads TGTGCCAGCAGCGGGGGGACTAGCGGGGTAGCGACCCAGTACTTC. Its protein is CASSGGTSGVATQYF.

The chain is built from TRBV7-9 and TRBJ2-3; 15 bases map to TRBD2. Germline CDR1 SEHNR, CDR2 FQNEAQ (reference sequence). The CDR3 covers 15 residues. Trimming cost V 0 bases and J 10 bases; bases outside gene matches: 2. In DNA, the CDR3 is TGTGCCAGCAGCTTAGCGCGGACTAGCGGGGGGGCGCAGTATTTT. As protein: CASSLARTSGGAQYF. The complete variable domain, with remaining parts taken from reference TRBV7-9 and TRBJ2-3, reads DTGVSQNPRHKITKRGQNVTFRCDPISEHNRLYWYRQTLGQGPEFLTYFQNEAQLEKSRLLSDRFSAERPKGSFSTLEIQRTEQGDSAMYLCASSLARTSGGAQYFGPGTRLTVL.

V is TRBV7-2 and J is TRBJ2-7, with 14 bases that match TRBD2. This CDR3 contains 15 residues. V gave up 5 bases and J gave up 7 bases; unmatched junction bases: 7. CDR1 is SGHTA and CDR2 is FQGNSA in the germline V gene. CDR3 in amino acids: CASSTGLAGAGEQYF. The DNA for the CDR3 is TGTGCCAGCAGCACGGGACTAGCGGGGGCGGGAGAGCAGTACTTC.

V usage is TRBV29-1 and J usage is TRBJ1-3, with a tentative D call TRBD1 (5 bases). This CDR3 is built from 13 residues. With 4 bases removed from V and 0 bases from J, the gap between germline ends came to 7 bases. The V gene's germline CDR1 is SQVTM and CDR2 ANQGSEA. CDR3 in DNA: TGCAGCGTTGGGACAAACTCTGGAAACACCATATATTTT. Amino acids: CSVGTNSGNTIYF.

The chain uses TRBV5-6 and TRBJ1-5; no definite D call. V lost 4 bases to trimming and J lost 7 bases, with 9 bases between them. The length of the CDR3 is 12 residues. CDR1 is SGHDT and CDR2 is YYEEEE in the germline V gene. The CDR3 spells CASSHKGQPQHF. The CDR3 coding sequence is TGTGCCAGCAGCCACAAAGGACAGCCCCAGCATTTT.